This TCR beta chain was found in a study of blood T cell repertoires in COVID-19. Study details: Acute and convalescent COVID-19 samples came from the United States, Italy and Spain.

The CDR3 runs 16 residues. CDR1 is LNHNV and CDR2 is YYDKDF in the germline V gene (reference sequence). Trimming removed 3 bases from V and 4 bases from J, with 13 bases in between. Clones were read by immunoSEQ multiplex PCR, and TCRdb kept only the in-frame ones, dropping some. Of a few hundred thousand clones in the sample, approximately 90% were seen once. The sequencing input was PBMCs or T cells enriched from blood (not recorded which). This receptor was identified in a woman between 40 and 55 years old who had recovered from COVID-19. V gene TRBV15 combines with J gene TRBJ2-6; a possible D gene is TRBD2 (6 bases). CDR3 in amino acids: CATSSGGAEGANVLTF. Written as DNA, the CDR3 is TGTGCCACCAGCAGCGGAGGGGCGGAGGGGGCCAACGTCCTGACTTTC.